This T cell receptor (beta chain) is from a study of CD8 T cells in Susac syndrome. Germline V gene sequence: CDR1 SEHNR, CDR2 FQNEAQ (reference sequence). CDR3 length: 16 residues. J gave up 7 bases and V 5 bases, and 11 bases lay outside the gene matches. RNA amounts of about 0.45 to 1 ug underwent reverse transcription with random hexamers. Multiplex PCR with immunoSEQ amplified the TCR beta CDR3 across 54 Vbeta and 13 Jbeta. MiXCR was run by TCRdb on the immunoSEQ multiplex PCR reads, yielding one entry per CDR3 protein. Here the sample spans about 210,000 distinct CDR3 sequences, approximately 95% being singletons.

The chain combines TRBV7-9 with TRBJ2-1, with 10 bases that match TRBD1. Sequences were obtained from CD4+ T cells from PBMCs. The source of this sequence is a human donor with multiple sclerosis. CDR3 amino acids: CASSPMGTGATNEQFF. Written as DNA, the CDR3 is TGTGCCAGCAGCCCCATGGGGACAGGGGCGACTAATGAGCAGTTCTTC.